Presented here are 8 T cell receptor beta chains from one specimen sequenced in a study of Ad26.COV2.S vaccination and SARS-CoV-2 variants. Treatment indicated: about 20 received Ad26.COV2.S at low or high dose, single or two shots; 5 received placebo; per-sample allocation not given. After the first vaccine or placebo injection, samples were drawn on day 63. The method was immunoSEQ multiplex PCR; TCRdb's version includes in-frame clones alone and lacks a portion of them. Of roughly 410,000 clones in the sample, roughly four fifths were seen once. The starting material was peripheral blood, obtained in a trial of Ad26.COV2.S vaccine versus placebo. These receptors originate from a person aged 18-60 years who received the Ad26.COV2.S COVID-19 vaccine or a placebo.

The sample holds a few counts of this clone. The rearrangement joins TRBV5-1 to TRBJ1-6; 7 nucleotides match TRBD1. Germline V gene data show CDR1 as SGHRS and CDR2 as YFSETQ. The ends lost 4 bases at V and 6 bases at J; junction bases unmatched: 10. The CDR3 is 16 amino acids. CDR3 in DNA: TGCGCCAGCAGCCCCGGACGGGACAGCTTTAATTCACCCCTCCACTTT. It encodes CASSPGRDSFNSPLHF. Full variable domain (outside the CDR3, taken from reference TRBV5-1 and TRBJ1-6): KAGVTQTPRYLIKTRGQQVTLSCSPISGHRSVSWYQQTPGQGLQFLFEYFSETQRNKGNFPGRFSGRQFSNSRSEMNVSTLELGDSALYLCASSPGRDSFNSPLHFGNGTRLTVT.

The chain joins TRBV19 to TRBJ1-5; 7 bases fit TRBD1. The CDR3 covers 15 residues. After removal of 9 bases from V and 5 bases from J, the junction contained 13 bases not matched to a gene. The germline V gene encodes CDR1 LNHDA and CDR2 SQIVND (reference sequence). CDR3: CASTPSGGQYQPQHF. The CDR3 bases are TGTGCCAGCACCCCCTCAGGGGGGCAGTATCAGCCCCAGCATTTT.

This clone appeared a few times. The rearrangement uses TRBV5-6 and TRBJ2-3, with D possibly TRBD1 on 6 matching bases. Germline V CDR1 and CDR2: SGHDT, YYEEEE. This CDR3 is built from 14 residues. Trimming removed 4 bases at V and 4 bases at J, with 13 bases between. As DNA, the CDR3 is TGTGCCAGCAGCATAAGGGGGACCTCAGATACGCAGTATTTT. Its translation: CASSIRGTSDTQYF. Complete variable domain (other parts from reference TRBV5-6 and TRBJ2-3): DAGVTQSPTHLIKTRGQQVTLRCSPKSGHDTVSWYQQALGQGPQFIFQYYEEEERQRGNFPDRFSGHQFPNYSSELNVNALLLGDSALYLCASSIRGTSDTQYFGPGTRLTVL.

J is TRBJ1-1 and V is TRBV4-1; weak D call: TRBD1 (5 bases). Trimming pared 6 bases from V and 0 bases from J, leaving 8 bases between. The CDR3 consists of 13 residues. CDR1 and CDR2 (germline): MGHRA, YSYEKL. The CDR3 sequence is CASRGPVNTEAFF. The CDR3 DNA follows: TGCGCCAGCAGGGGACCGGTGAACACTGAAGCTTTCTTT.

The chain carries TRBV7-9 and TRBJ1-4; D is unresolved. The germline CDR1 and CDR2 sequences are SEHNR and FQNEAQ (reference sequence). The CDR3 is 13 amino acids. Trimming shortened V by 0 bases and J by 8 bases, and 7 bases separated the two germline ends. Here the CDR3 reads CASSLANTEKLFF. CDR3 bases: TGTGCCAGCAGCTTAGCGAACACAGAAAAACTGTTTTTT.

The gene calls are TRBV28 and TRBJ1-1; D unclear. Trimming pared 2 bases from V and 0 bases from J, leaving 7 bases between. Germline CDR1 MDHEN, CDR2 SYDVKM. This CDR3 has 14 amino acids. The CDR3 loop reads CASSLELLNTEAFF. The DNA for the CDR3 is TGTGCCAGCAGTTTAGAGCTTTTGAACACTGAAGCTTTCTTT.

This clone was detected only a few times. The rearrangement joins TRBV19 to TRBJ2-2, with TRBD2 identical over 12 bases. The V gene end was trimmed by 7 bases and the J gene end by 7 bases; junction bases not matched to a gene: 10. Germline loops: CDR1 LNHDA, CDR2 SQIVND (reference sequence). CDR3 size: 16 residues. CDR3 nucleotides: TGTGCCAGTACGGTACTAGCGGGAGGTATAAACGGGGAGCTGTTTTTT. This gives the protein CASTVLAGGINGELFF.

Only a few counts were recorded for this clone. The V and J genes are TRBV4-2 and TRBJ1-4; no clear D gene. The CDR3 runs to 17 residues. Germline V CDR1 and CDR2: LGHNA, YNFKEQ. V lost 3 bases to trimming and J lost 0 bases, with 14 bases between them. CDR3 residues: CASSHAFTRATNEKLFF. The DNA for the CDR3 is TGTGCCAGCAGCCACGCATTCACCAGAGCAACTAATGAAAAACTGTTTTTT.